What follows are 12 T cell receptor beta chains derived from one specimen sequenced in a study of T cells after yellow fever vaccination. TCRdb reprocessed the 5' RACE reads via MiXCR and lists one record per CDR3 protein. The sample yields about 200,000 distinct CDR3 sequences, approximately 3% seen once. The specimen comprised CD4+ T cells sorted from PBMCs, sampled 10 days after the yellow fever booster vaccination. These receptors originate from a man aged 18 to 29 who received the YFV17D yellow fever vaccine.

This clonotype has at least ten counts. The chain carries TRBV29-1 and TRBJ1-1, with 8 bases matching TRBD1. The trim removed 2 bases at V and 3 bases at J, leaving 2 bases unmatched. The length of the CDR3 is 13 residues. Germline V gives CDR1 SQVTM, CDR2 ANQGSEA. CDR3 sequence reads: CSVEQGAYTEAFF. The CDR3 bases are TGCAGCGTTGAACAGGGGGCGTACACTGAAGCTTTCTTT.

This clonotype has ten or more counts. The rearrangement joins TRBV20-1 to TRBJ2-1; D is unclear. Trimming left V 1 base short and J 9 bases short, with 16 bases between. This CDR3 region has 14 residues. The germline gives CDR1 DFQATT, CDR2 SNEGSKA (reference sequence). CDR3 amino acids: CSARVAGPLGEQFF. CDR3 bases: TGCAGTGCTAGAGTAGCTGGGCCTTTGGGTGAGCAGTTCTTC.

This chain connects TRBV3-1 to TRBJ2-3; D gene uncertain. CDR3 length: 13 residues. V was pared by 4 bases and J by 8 bases, with 13 bases between. The V gene's germline CDR1 is LGHDT and CDR2 YNNKEL (reference sequence). CDR3 sequence: CASSPLKEGTQYF. CDR3 sequence (DNA): TGTGCCAGCAGCCCCCTGAAGGAAGGTACGCAGTATTTT.

A few counts support this clonotype. The chain combines TRBV7-9 with TRBJ2-5; the match to TRBD2 covers 9 bases. Trimming at V came to 7 bases and at J to 1 base, leaving 7 bases not matched to a gene. The CDR3 is 15 amino acids. Germline values: CDR1 SEHNR, CDR2 FQNEAQ (reference sequence). In DNA, the CDR3 is TGTGCCAGCACCCCGTTTAGCGGGGGCCAAGAGACCCAGTACTTC. It is translated as CASTPFSGGQETQYF.

The CDR3 sequence: CASTLLAGWDTGELFF. The CDR3 DNA is TGTGCCAGCACTCTTCTAGCGGGGTGGGACACCGGGGAGCTGTTTTTT. The chain couples TRBV27 to TRBJ2-2; TRBD2 matches 9 bases. After removal of 7 bases from V and 3 bases from J, the junction contained 9 bases not matched to a gene. The CDR3 runs to 16 residues. CDR1 and CDR2 from the germline V gene are MNHEY and SMNVEV (reference sequence).

This clonotype has only a few counts. The V call is TRBV10-3, the J call TRBJ2-7, with unresolved D. This CDR3 is built from 12 residues. CDR1 and CDR2 from the germline V gene are ENHRY and SYGVKD. Trimming removed 4 bases from V and 3 bases from J, with 7 bases in between. CDR3 amino acids: CAISVLGYEQYV. Here the CDR3 DNA reads TGTGCCATCAGTGTTTTGGGCTACGAGCAGTACGTC.

This clonotype was seen more than once but under ten times. This chain joins TRBV4-2 and TRBJ2-3; no clear D gene. With 0 bases removed from V and 4 bases from J, the gap between germline ends came to 8 bases. In germline, CDR1 is LGHNA, CDR2 YNFKEQ. There are 14 residues in the CDR3. The CDR3 loop is CASSQDRGPDTQYF. In DNA, the CDR3 is TGTGCCAGCAGCCAAGATCGTGGCCCAGATACGCAGTATTTT.

This clonotype has only a few counts. The chain couples TRBV5-5 to TRBJ2-3; 7 positions agree with TRBD2. With V trimmed by 3 bases and J by 7 bases, 14 bases remained unmatched. CDR1 is SGHKS, CDR2 YYEKEE, per germline (reference sequence). CDR3 length: 16 residues. The CDR3 nucleotides read TGTGCCAGCAGCTCCCTTAGCCTAGCGGAAGCTTATACGCAGTATTTT. This encodes CASSSLSLAEAYTQYF.

In its sample, this clonotype was seen a few times. The genes are TRBV4-1 and TRBJ1-3; D remains ambiguous. V was cut by 1 base and J by 0 bases, with 7 bases left in between. Germline V CDR1 and CDR2: MGHRA, YSYEKL. The CDR3 sequence is 15 residues long. The CDR3 region has the DNA TGCGCCAGCAGCCAAGGTCCCAGCTCTGGAAACACCATATATTTT. Its protein is CASSQGPSSGNTIYF.

The chain links TRBV3-1 to TRBJ1-2; D unresolved. Trimming took 1 base from V and 1 from J, leaving 16 bases between them. Germline CDR1 is LGHDT and CDR2 is YNNKEL (reference sequence). The CDR3 sequence is 17 residues long. CDR3 in DNA: TGTGCCAGCAGCCAAGCAGGAAGGTCCCGGGGTAACTATGGCTACACCTTC. Amino acids: CASSQAGRSRGNYGYTF. Looking up the rest from reference TRBV3-1 and TRBJ1-2 gives the full variable domain: DTAVSQTPKYLVTQMGNDKSIKCEQNLGHDTMYWYKQDSKKFLKIMFSYNNKELIINETVPNRFSPKSPDKAHLNLHINSLELGDSAVYFCASSQAGRSRGNYGYTFGSGTRLTVV.

This clonotype has ten or more counts. This chain connects TRBV29-1 to TRBJ1-5; D uncertain. CDR1 and CDR2 (germline): SQVTM, ANQGSEA. The CDR3 runs 13 residues. V was clipped by 1 base and J by 4 bases, with 8 bases between them. The CDR3, as DNA: TGCAGCGTTGAAGTAGGTGTGAATCAGCCCCAGCATTTT. As protein: CSVEVGVNQPQHF.

This clonotype was found a few times. V gene TRBV3-1 combines with J gene TRBJ1-2; D unresolved. The CDR3 sequence is 12 residues long. The V and J ends lost 3 bases and 3 bases respectively, with 5 bases between them. Per the germline V gene, CDR1 is LGHDT and CDR2 is YNNKEL (reference sequence). This chain's CDR3 is CASSQTDYGYTF. The CDR3 bases are TGTGCCAGCAGCCAGACTGACTATGGCTACACCTTC.